What follows are 19 T cell receptor beta chains derived from one specimen sequenced in a study of CD8 T cells in ankylosing spondylitis. TCRdb re-analysed the 5' RACE reads in MiXCR, keeping a single row per CDR3 protein. This sample carries approximately 260,000 distinct CDR3 sequences, approximately 20% of them seen once, and the ten largest clones take around 30%. The sequencing input was blood, either unsorted or a sorted T cell fraction (not recorded which). The receptors were sampled from a male donor with ankylosing spondylitis or in good health (not recorded which).

The CDR3 nucleotides read TGCGCCAGCAGCTTGGGGGCCAGCGGCTACGAGCAGTACTTC. It translates to CASSLGASGYEQYF. The V call is TRBV5-1, the J call TRBJ2-7; TRBD2 is a possible D gene (5 bases). Trimming stripped 0 bases from V and 3 bases from J, with 10 bases between. This CDR3 is built from 14 residues. Germline-derived CDR1 and CDR2 are SGHRS and YFSETQ.

This clonotype appeared a few times. The chain is built from TRBV20-1 and TRBJ2-3, with D perhaps TRBD1 (5 bases). V lost 0 bases, J lost 0 bases, and 10 bases lay in between. Looked up from germline, CDR1 is DFQATT and CDR2 is SNEGSKA (reference sequence). This CDR3 is 15 amino acids long. CDR3 residues: CSARDQGASTDTQYF. As DNA, the CDR3 is TGCAGTGCTAGAGATCAGGGCGCTAGCACAGATACGCAGTATTTT.

This clonotype was found a few times. The rearrangement links TRBV4-1 to TRBJ1-1; tentative D call: TRBD1 (5 bases). The CDR3 runs 15 residues. Trimming took 0 bases from V and 4 from J, leaving 12 bases between them. Germline CDR1 MGHRA, CDR2 YSYEKL. CDR3 sequence: CASSQEGRAGTEAFF. DNA of the CDR3: TGCGCCAGCAGCCAAGAAGGCAGGGCCGGCACTGAAGCTTTCTTT.

This clonotype was counted between two and nine times. The V call is TRBV4-1, the J call TRBJ1-6; D is undetermined. This CDR3 has 17 amino acids. Trimming took 0 bases from V and 3 from J, leaving 12 bases between them. Germline CDR1 is MGHRA and CDR2 is YSYEKL. In DNA form, the CDR3 reads TGCGCCAGCAGCCAAGATACCGCGACGGACTATAATTCACCCCTCCACTTT. Protein product: CASSQDTATDYNSPLHF.

This chain links TRBV7-9 with TRBJ2-7, with 10 bases aligning to TRBD2. CDR1 SEHNR and CDR2 FQNEAQ come from the germline V gene (reference sequence). V gave up 3 bases and J gave up 2 bases; unmatched junction bases: 4. The CDR3 length is 15 residues. The CDR3: CASSLGLAKPYEQYF. The CDR3 coding sequence is TGTGCCAGCAGCTTGGGACTAGCGAAACCCTACGAGCAGTACTTC.

The chain links TRBV12-3 or TRBV12-4 to TRBJ2-3, with 11 positions matching TRBD1. The CDR3 extends over 16 amino acids. V lost 4 bases, J lost 6 bases, and 9 bases stayed unmatched. CDR3 nucleotides: TGTGCCAGCAGTTCCTCGGACAGGGGGCCCCAGGATACGCAGTATTTT. Amino acids: CASSSSDRGPQDTQYF.

V and J are TRBV12-3 or TRBV12-4 and TRBJ2-7; D is uncertain. CDR3 length: 12 amino acids. The germline V and J ends were trimmed by 3 bases and 4 bases, with 7 bases remaining between them. CDR3 residues: CASSLVWYEQYF. CDR3 in DNA: TGTGCCAGCAGTTTGGTGTGGTACGAGCAGTACTTC.

In the case of this clonotype: This sequence may be a read error, since a much larger clone differs from it by one base. V gene TRBV25-1 combines with J gene TRBJ2-7; D is possibly TRBD2 (5 bases). Trimming pared 6 bases from V and 6 bases from J, leaving 15 bases between. Per the germline V gene, CDR1 is MGHDK and CDR2 is SYGVNS. This CDR3 has 13 residues. The CDR3 DNA is TGTGCCAGCAGCCCCGGACTGCCCTGCGAGCAGTACTTC. Its translation is CASSPGLPCEQYF.

The chain joins TRBV4-1 to TRBJ2-7; D is unclear. V lost 1 base, J lost 3 bases, and 13 bases lay in between. The CDR3 consists of 15 residues. Germline V CDR1 and CDR2: MGHRA, YSYEKL. This CDR3 reads CASSQGPVPGYEQYF. The CDR3 region has the DNA TGCGCCAGCAGCCAAGGTCCGGTTCCCGGCTACGAGCAGTACTTC.

The rearrangement links TRBV4-3 to TRBJ2-7; TRBD2 matches 11 bases. CDR3 length equals 15 residues. Germline loops: CDR1 LGHNA, CDR2 YSLEER. V trimming: 4 bases; J trimming: 2 bases; junction bases outside the gene matches: 4. The CDR3 DNA is TGCGCCAGCAGCCCCCGACTAGCGGGACCCTACGAGCAGTACTTC. It yields the protein CASSPRLAGPYEQYF.

This clonotype was observed a handful of times. The chain recombines TRBV7-8 with TRBJ2-3, with 8 bases fitting TRBD2. Unmatched junction bases numbered 9, after V lost 2 bases and J lost 2 bases. The CDR3 is made up of 17 amino acids. From germline, CDR1 is SGHVS and CDR2 FQNEAQ. CDR3 loop: CASSLFATSGFTDTQYF. The CDR3 nucleotides are TGTGCCAGCAGCTTATTCGCTACTAGCGGCTTCACAGATACGCAGTATTTT.

There are many counts of this clonotype. J is TRBJ2-1 and V is TRBV29-1, with 11 bases that match TRBD2. CDR1 is SQVTM and CDR2 is ANQGSEA in the germline V gene. The length of the CDR3 is 14 residues. V shed 6 bases and J 3 bases; nucleotides not matched to a gene: 4. The CDR3 reads CSVAGTSGYNEQFF. DNA of the CDR3: TGCAGCGTGGCCGGGACTAGCGGCTACAATGAGCAGTTCTTC.

This clonotype showed up just a few times. The chain recombines TRBV29-1 with TRBJ2-7, with 7 bases identical to TRBD2. Germline V CDR1 and CDR2: SQVTM, ANQGSEA. The CDR3 length is 13 residues. The ends lost 6 bases at V and 4 bases at J; junction bases unmatched: 9. DNA of the CDR3: TGCAGCGTCGGACTAGGCGAACGGTACGAGCAGTACTTC. Its translation: CSVGLGERYEQYF.

This clonotype occurred once. The V gene is TRBV20-1, the J gene TRBJ2-3; maybe TRBD2 (6 bases). The V end lost 3 bases, the J end lost 0 bases, and 16 bases lay between the germline ends. This CDR3 spans 16 amino acids. Per the germline V gene, CDR1 is DFQATT and CDR2 is SNEGSKA (reference sequence). The CDR3, as DNA: TGCAGTGCTAGCGGCGCGCGGGACTCTAGCACAGATACGCAGTATTTT. This encodes CSASGARDSSTDTQYF.

The V and J genes are TRBV7-3 and TRBJ2-3, with TRBD2 matching over 13 bases. V trimming: 5 bases; J trimming: 1 base; junction bases outside the gene matches: 6. CDR1 SGHTA and CDR2 FQGTGA come from the germline V gene. CDR3 length equals 17 residues. The CDR3 protein is CASSPGLAGNGTDTQYF. As DNA, the CDR3 is TGTGCCAGCAGCCCGGGACTAGCGGGAAATGGCACAGATACGCAGTATTTT.

This rearrangement joins TRBV4-3 to TRBJ2-3, with TRBD2 matching 9 bases. The CDR3 has 16 amino acids. With 0 bases clipped from V and 3 bases from J, the junction kept 4 bases outside the gene matches. Germline assignment: CDR1 LGHNA and CDR2 YSLEER. CDR3 bases: TGCGCCAGCAGCCAAGATTCTAGCGGGGATACAGATACGCAGTATTTT. Amino acids: CASSQDSSGDTDTQYF.

This clonotype was counted at least ten times. V usage is TRBV20-1 and J usage is TRBJ2-5, with D possibly matching TRBD2 (5 bases). CDR3 length equals 14 residues. Between the trimmed V and J ends, which lost 5 bases and 5 bases, there was a span of 18 bases. Germline assignment: CDR1 DFQATT and CDR2 SNEGSKA (reference sequence). The CDR3 loop reads CSASRGSPEETQYF. For the CDR3, the DNA is TGCAGTGCTTCCCGGGGTAGTCCGGAGGAGACCCAGTACTTC.

Many counts were recorded for this clonotype. This chain connects TRBV29-1 to TRBJ2-1; TRBD2 matches 8 bases. The CDR3 is 20 residues long. J was trimmed by 6 bases and V by 1 base; bases with no gene match: 23. Germline lookup yields CDR1 SQVTM and CDR2 ANQGSEA. As DNA, the CDR3 is TGCAGCGTTGAAGGCCTGCCGCTTGATGACGGGAGGGCCGAGGGCAATGAGCAGTTCTTC. Translation: CSVEGLPLDDGRAEGNEQFF.

This clonotype occurred a few times. The CDR3 DNA is TGTGCCAGCAGCCAAGCAGGGTTGCATCAGCCCCAGCATTTT. Its translation: CASSQAGLHQPQHF. The chain links TRBV4-2 to TRBJ1-5; TRBD1 is a possible D gene (5 bases). Germline loops: CDR1 LGHNA, CDR2 YNFKEQ. The CDR3 length is 14 residues. Deletions cut 1 base from V and 5 bases from J, with 9 bases between.